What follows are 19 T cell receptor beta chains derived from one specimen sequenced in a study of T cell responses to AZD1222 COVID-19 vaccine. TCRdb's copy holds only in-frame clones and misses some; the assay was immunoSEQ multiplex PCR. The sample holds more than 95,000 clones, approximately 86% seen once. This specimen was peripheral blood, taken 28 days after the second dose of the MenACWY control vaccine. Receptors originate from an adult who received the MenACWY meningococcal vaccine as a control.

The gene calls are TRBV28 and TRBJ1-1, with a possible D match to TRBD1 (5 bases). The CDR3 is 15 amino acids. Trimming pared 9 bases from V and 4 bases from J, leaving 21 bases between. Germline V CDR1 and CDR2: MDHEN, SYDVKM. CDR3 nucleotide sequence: TGTGCCAGTCTCCCTACAGGCCGCCGGTCCACTGAAGCTTTCTTT. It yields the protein CASLPTGRRSTEAFF.

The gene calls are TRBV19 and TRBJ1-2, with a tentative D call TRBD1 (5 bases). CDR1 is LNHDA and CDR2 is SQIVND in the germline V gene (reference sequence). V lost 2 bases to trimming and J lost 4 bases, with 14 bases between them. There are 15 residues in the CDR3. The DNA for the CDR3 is TGTGCCAGTAGTATATGGACGGGCGGGGCCTATGGCTACACCTTC. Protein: CASSIWTGGAYGYTF.

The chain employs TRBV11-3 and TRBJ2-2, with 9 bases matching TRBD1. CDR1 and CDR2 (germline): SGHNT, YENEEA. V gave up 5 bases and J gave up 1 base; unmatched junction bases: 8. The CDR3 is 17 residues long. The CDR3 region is CASSPSKGQGNTGELFF. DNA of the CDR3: TGTGCCAGCAGCCCCTCCAAGGGACAGGGGAACACCGGGGAGCTGTTTTTT.

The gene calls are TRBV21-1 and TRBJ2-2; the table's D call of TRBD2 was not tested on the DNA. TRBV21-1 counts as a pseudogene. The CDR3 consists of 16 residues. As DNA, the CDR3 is TGTGCCAGCAGCAAAGGAACTAGCGGGAACACCGGGGAGCTGTTTTTT. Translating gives CASSKGTSGNTGELFF.

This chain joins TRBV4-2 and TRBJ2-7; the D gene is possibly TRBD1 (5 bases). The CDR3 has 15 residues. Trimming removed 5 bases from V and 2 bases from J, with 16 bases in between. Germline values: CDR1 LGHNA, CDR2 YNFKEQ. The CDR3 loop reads CASSTRAGSTYEQYF. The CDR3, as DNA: TGTGCCAGCAGCACCAGGGCAGGGTCGACCTACGAGCAGTACTTC.

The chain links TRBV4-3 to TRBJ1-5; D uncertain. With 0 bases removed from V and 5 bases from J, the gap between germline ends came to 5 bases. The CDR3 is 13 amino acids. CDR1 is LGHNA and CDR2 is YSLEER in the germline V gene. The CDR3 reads CASSQDRDQPQHF. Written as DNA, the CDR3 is TGCGCCAGCAGCCAAGATCGGGATCAGCCCCAGCATTTT.

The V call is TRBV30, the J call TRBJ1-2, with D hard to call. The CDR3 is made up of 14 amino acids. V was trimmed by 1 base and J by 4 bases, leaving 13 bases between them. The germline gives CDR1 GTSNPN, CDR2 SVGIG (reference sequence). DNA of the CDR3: TGTGCCTGGAGTGATTTGAGCAGCCCCTATGGCTACACCTTC. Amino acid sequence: CAWSDLSSPYGYTF.

CDR3 coding DNA: TGTGCCAGCAGCCAAGGGGCAGGAGATGGCTACACCTTC. Its protein is CASSQGAGDGYTF. The chain uses TRBV3-1 (or the pseudogene TRBV3-2) and TRBJ1-2; no firm D call. Germline assignment: CDR1 LGHDT and CDR2 YNNKEL (reference sequence). The length of the CDR3 is 13 residues. V shed 1 base and J shed 6 bases, with 9 bases lying between them.

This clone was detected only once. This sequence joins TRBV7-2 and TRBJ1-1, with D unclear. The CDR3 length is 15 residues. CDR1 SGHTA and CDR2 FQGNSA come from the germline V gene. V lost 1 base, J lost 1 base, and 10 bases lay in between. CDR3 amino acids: CASSLVSGTNTEAFF. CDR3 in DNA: TGTGCCAGCAGCTTAGTGTCAGGTACGAACACTGAAGCTTTCTTT. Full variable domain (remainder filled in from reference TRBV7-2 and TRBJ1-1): GAGVSQSPSNKVTEKGKDVELRCDPISGHTALYWYRQSLGQGLEFLIYFQGNSAPDKSGLPSDRFSAERTGGSVSTLTIQRTQQEDSAVYLCASSLVSGTNTEAFFGQGTRLTVV.

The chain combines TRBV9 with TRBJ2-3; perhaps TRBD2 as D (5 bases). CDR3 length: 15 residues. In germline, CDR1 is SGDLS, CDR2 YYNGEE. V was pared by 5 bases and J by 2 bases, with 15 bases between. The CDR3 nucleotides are TGTGCCAGCAGTATAGGGAGTTCGGTCACAGATACGCAGTATTTT. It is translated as CASSIGSSVTDTQYF.

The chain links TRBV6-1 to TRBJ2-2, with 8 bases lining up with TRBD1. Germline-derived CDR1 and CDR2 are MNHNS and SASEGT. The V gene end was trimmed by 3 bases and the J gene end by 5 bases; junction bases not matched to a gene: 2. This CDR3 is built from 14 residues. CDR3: CASSDRGRTGELFF. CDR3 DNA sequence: TGTGCCAGCAGTGACAGGGGGCGAACCGGGGAGCTGTTTTTT.

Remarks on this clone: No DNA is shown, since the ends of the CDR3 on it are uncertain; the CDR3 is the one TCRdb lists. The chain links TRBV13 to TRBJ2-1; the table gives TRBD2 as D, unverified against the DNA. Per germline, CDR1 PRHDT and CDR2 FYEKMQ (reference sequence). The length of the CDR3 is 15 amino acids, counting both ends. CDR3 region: CASSLWAGGTHLPFF.

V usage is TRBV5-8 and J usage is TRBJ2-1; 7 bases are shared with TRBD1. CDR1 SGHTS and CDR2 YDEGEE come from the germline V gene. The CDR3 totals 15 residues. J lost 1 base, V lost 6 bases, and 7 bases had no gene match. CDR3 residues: CASTPEGQSYNEQFF. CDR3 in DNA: TGTGCCAGCACCCCTGAGGGACAGTCCTACAATGAGCAGTTCTTC.

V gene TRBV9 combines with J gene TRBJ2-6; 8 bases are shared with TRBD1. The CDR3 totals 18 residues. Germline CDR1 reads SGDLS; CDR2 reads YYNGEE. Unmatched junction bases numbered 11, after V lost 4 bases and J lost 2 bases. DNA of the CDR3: TGTGCCAGCAGCCCCCTAGGACAGGGAGCGGCTGGGGCCAACGTCCTGACTTTC. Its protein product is CASSPLGQGAAGANVLTF.

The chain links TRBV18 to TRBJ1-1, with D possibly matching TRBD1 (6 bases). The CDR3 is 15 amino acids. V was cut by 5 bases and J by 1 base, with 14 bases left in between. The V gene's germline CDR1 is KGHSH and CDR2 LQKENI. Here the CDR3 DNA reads TGTGCCAGCTCAACATTCAAGGGACAGAACACTGAAGCTTTCTTT. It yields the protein CASSTFKGQNTEAFF.

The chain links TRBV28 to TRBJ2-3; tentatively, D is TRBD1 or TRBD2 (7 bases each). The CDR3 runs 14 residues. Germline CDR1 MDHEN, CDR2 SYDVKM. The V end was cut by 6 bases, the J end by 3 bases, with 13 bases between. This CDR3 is CASRGEGATDTQYF. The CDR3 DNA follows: TGTGCCAGCAGGGGGGAGGGGGCGACAGATACGCAGTATTTT.

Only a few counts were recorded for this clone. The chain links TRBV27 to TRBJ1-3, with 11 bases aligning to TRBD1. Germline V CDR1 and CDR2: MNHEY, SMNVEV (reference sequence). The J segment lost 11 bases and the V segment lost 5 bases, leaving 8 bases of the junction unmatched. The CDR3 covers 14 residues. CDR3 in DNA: TGTGCCAGCAGTCCCGGGACAGGGGGGTATCCCATATATTTT. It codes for CASSPGTGGYPIYF.

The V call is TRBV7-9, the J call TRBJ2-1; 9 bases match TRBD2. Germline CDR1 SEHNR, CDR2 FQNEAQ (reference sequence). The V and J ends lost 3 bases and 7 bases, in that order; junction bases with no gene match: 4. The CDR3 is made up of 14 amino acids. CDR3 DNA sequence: TGTGCCAGCAGCTTTTCGGGACTAGCAAATGAGCAGTTCTTC. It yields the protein CASSFSGLANEQFF.

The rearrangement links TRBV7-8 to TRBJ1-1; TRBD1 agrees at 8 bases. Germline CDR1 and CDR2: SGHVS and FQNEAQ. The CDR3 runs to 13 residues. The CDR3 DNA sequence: TGTGCTATCGGACAGGGAGGTCACACTGAAGCTTTCTTT. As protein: CAIGQGGHTEAFF.